The clone carrying this T cell receptor beta chain was observed at least ten times. The target antigen is unknown. Every sequencing run produced over 200 million TCR-beta sequences that came from 15-18 subjects. Via MiXCR, TCRdb re-called the 5' RACE reads, giving one row per CDR3 protein. The sample holds 55,000 to 65,000 distinct CDR3 sequences, 3.5% to 4.5% seen once. These data come from a study of neurological immune-mediated disorders. Study-wide results and limits: HTLV-1-associated myelopathy showed the most TCR clonal expansion; multiple sclerosis the least, below healthy controls.

This TCR was sampled from a woman between 45 and 60 years old with multiple sclerosis. Input material: PBMCs.

DNA for the CDR3: TGTGCCAGCAGCTCCTCTAATGAGCAGTTCTTC. Translating it yields CASSSSNEQFF. The rearrangement links TRBV7-9 to TRBJ2-1; D gene uncertain. Per the germline V gene, CDR1 is SEHNR and CDR2 is FQNEAQ (reference sequence). This CDR3 is built from 11 residues. With 4 bases removed from V and 7 bases from J, the gap between germline ends came to 5 bases. The whole variable domain, filled in from reference TRBV7-9 and TRBJ2-1, reads DTGVSQNPRHKITKRGQNVTFRCDPISEHNRLYWYRQTLGQGPEFLTYFQNEAQLEKSRLLSDRFSAERPKGSFSTLEIQRTEQGDSAMYLCASSSSNEQFFGPGTRLTVL.